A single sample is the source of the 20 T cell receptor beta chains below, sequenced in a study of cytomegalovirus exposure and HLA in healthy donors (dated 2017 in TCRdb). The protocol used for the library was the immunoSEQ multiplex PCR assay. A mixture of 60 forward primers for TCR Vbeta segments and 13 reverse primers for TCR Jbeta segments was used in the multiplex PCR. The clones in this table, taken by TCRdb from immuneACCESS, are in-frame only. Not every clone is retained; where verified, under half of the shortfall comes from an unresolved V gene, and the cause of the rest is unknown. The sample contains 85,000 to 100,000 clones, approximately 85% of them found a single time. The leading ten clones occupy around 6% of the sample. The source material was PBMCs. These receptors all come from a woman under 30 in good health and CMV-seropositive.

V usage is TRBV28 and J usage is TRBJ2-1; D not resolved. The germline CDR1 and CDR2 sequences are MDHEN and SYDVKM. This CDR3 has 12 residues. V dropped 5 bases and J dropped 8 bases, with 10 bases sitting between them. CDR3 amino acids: CASSQRGYEQFF. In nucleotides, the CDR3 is TGTGCCAGCAGTCAGAGAGGCTATGAGCAGTTCTTC.

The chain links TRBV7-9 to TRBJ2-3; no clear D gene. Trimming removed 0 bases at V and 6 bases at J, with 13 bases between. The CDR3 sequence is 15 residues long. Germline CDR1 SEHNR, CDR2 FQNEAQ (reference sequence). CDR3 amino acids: CASSLAGTFSDTQYF. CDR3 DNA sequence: TGTGCCAGCAGCTTAGCTGGCACATTTTCGGATACGCAGTATTTT.

The CDR3 spells CSVEKGTSGGLQETQYF. The CDR3 DNA reads TGCAGCGTTGAAAAGGGGACAAGCGGGGGGCTCCAAGAGACCCAGTACTTC. This chain uses TRBV29-1 with TRBJ2-5; TRBD2 matches 9 bases. In germline, CDR1 is SQVTM, CDR2 ANQGSEA. This CDR3 is built from 17 residues. The ends lost 2 bases at V and 1 base at J; junction bases unmatched: 11.

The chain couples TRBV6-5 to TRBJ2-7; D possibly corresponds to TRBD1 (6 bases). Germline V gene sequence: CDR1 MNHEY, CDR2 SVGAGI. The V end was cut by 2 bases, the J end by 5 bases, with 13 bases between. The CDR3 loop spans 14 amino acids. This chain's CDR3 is CASSYVAGAHEQYF. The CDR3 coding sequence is TGTGCCAGCAGTTACGTGGCAGGGGCCCACGAGCAGTACTTC.

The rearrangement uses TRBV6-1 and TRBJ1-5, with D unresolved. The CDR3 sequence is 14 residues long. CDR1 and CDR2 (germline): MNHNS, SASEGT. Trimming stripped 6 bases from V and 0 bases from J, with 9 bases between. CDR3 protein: CASRESYSNQPQHF. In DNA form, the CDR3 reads TGTGCCAGCAGAGAGAGTTATAGCAATCAGCCCCAGCATTTT.

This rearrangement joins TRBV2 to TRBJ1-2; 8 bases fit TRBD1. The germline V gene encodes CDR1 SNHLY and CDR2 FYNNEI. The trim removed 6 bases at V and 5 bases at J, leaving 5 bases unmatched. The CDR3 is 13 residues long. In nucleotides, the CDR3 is TGTGCCAGCAGCCCGGGACAGGTTTATGGCTACACCTTC. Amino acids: CASSPGQVYGYTF.

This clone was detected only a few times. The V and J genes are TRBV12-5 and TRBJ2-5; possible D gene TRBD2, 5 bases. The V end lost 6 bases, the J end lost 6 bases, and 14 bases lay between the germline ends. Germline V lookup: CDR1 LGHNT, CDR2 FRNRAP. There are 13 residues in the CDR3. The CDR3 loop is CASGNLPGKTQYF. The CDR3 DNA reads TGTGCTAGTGGCAATCTGCCCGGGAAGACCCAGTACTTC. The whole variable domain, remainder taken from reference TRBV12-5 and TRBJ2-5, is DARVTQTPRHKVTEMGQEVTMRCQPILGHNTVFWYRQTMMQGLELLAYFRNRAPLDDSGMPKDRFSAEMPDATLATLKIQPSEPRDSAVYFCASGNLPGKTQYFGPGTRLLVL.

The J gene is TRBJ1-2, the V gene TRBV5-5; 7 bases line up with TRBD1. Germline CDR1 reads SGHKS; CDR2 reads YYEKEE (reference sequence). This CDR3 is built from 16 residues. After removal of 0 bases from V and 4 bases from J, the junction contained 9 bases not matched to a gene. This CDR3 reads CASSLAGQTHSYGYTF. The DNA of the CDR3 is TGTGCCAGCAGCTTGGCGGGACAGACCCATAGCTATGGCTACACCTTC.

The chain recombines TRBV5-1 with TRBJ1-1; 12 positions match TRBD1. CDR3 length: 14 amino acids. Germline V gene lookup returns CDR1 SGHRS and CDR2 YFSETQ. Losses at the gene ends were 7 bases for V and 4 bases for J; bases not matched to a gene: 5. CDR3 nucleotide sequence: TGCGCCAGCCGGGACAGGGGGCTTGGCACTGAAGCTTTCTTT. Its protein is CASRDRGLGTEAFF.

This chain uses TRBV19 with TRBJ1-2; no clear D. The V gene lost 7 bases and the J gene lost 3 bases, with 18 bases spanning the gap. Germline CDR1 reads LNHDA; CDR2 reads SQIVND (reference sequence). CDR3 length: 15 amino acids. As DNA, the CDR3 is TGTGCCAGTACCTGGGTTTCTGGAGGAGACTATGGCTACACCTTC. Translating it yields CASTWVSGGDYGYTF.

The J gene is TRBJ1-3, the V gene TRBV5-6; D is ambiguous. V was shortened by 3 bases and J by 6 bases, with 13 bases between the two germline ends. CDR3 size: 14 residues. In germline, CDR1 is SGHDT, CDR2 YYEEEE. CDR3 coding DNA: TGTGCCAGCAGCTCTATGAGCGCTGCAAACACCATATATTTT. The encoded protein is CASSSMSAANTIYF.

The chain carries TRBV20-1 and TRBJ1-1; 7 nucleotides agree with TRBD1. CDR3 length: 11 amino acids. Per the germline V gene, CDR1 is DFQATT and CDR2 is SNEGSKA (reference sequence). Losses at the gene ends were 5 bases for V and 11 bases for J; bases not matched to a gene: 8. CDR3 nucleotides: TGCAGTGCTCAGACAGGGCACGAGGCTTTCTTT. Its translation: CSAQTGHEAFF.

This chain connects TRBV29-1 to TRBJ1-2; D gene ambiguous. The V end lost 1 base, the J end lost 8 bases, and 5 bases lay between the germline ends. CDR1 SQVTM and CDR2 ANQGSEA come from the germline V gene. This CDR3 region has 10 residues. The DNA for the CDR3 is TGCAGCGTTGAAGTAGTGGGCTACACCTTC. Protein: CSVEVVGYTF.

CDR3 loop: CASSSPTSGRRETQYF. DNA for the CDR3: TGTGCCAGCAGTTCCCCGACTAGCGGGAGACGAGAGACCCAGTACTTC. The chain combines TRBV6-5 with TRBJ2-5, with 12 bases that match TRBD2. V shed 4 bases and J 4 bases; nucleotides not matched to a gene: 7. Germline V CDR1 and CDR2: MNHEY, SVGAGI. CDR3 size: 16 residues.

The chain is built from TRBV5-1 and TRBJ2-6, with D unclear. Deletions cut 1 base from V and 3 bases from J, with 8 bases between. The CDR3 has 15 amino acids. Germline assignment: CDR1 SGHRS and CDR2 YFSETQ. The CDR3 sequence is CASSLFRSGANVLTF. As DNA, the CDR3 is TGCGCCAGCAGCTTGTTTCGCAGTGGGGCCAACGTCCTGACTTTC.

The CDR3 here is CASSLWQQPQHF. CDR3 coding DNA: TGTGCCAGCAGCTTGTGGCAGCAGCCCCAGCATTTT. The V call is TRBV5-6, the J call TRBJ1-5; D not certain. V was cut by 1 base and J by 7 bases, with 6 bases left in between. From germline, CDR1 is SGHDT and CDR2 YYEEEE. The CDR3 is made up of 12 amino acids.

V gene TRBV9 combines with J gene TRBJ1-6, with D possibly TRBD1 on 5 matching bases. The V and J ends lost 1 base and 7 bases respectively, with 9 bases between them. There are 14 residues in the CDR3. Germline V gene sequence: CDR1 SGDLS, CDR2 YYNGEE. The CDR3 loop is CASSVTTENSPLHF. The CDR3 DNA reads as TGTGCCAGCAGCGTAACGACAGAAAATTCACCCCTCCACTTT.

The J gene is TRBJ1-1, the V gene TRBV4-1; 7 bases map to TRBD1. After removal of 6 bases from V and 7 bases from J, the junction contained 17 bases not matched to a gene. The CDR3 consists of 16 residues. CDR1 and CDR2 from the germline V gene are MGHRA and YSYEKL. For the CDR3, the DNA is TGCGCCAGCAGGCGGGACAGTTATAGGGAAGAGGGTGAAGCTTTCTTT. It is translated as CASRRDSYREEGEAFF.

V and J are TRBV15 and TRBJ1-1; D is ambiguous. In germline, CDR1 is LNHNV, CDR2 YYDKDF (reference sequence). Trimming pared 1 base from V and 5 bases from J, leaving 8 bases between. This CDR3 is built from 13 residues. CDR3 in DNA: TGTGCCACCAGCAGAGCGCGGAATACTGAAGCTTTCTTT. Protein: CATSRARNTEAFF.

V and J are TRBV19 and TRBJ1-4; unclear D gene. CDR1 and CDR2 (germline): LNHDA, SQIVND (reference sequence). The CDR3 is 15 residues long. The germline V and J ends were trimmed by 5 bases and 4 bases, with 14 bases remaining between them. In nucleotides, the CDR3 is TGTGCCAGTAGTGGGTCGAGCGGGTATAATGAAAAACTGTTTTTT. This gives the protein CASSGSSGYNEKLFF. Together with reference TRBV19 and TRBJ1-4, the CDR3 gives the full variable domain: DGGITQSPKYLFRKEGQNVTLSCEQNLNHDAMYWYRQDPGQGLRLIYYSQIVNDFQKGDIAEGYSVSREKKESFPLTVTSAQKNPTAFYLCASSGSSGYNEKLFFGSGTQLSVL.